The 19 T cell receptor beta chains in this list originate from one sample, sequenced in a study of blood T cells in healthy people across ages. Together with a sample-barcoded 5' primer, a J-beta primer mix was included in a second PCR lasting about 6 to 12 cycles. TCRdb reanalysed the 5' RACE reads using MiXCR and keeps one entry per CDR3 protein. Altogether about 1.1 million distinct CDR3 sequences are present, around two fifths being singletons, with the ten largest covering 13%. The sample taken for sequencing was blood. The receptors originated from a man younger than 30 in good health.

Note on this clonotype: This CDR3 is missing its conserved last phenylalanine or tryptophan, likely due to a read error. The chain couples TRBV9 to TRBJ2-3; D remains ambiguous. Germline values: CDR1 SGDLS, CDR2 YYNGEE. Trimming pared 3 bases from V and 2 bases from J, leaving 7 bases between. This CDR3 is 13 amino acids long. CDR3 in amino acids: CASSAPNTDTQYS. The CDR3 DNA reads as TGTGCCAGCAGCGCCCCAAACACAGATACGCAGTATTCT.

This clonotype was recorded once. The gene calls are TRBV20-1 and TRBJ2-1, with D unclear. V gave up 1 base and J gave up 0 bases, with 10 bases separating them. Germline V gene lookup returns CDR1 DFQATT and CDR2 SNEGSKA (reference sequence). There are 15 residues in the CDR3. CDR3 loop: CSARGSVSSYNEQFF. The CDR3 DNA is TGCAGTGCTAGAGGTAGTGTGAGCTCCTACAATGAGCAGTTCTTC.

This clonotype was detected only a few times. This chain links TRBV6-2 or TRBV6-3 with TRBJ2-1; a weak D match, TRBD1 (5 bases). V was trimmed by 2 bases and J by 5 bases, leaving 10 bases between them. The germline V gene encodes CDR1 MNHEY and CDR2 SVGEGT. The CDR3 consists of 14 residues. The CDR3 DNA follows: TGTGCCAGCAGTTACCACCGGACAAACAATGAGCAGTTCTTC. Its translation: CASSYHRTNNEQFF.

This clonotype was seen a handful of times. The CDR3 protein is CSASWLRGPGTDTQYF. The CDR3 DNA reads as TGCAGTGCTAGTTGGTTGCGGGGCCCCGGCACAGATACGCAGTATTTT. The chain uses TRBV20-1 and TRBJ2-3; perhaps TRBD2 as D (6 bases). The germline gives CDR1 DFQATT, CDR2 SNEGSKA (reference sequence). This CDR3 region has 16 residues. Trimming cost V 3 bases and J 1 base, with 17 bases left between them.

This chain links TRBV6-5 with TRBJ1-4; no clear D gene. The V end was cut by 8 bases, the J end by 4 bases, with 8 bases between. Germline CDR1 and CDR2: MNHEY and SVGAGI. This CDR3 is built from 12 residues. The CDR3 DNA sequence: TGTGCCAGCTGCAGCCTTAATGAAAAACTGTTTTTT. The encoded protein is CASCSLNEKLFF.

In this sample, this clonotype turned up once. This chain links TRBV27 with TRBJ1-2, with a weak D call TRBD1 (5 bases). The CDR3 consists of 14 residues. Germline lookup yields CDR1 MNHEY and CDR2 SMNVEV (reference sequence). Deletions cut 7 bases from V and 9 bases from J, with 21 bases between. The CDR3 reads CASMNPDITRSYTF. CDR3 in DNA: TGTGCCAGCATGAACCCGGACATAACTCGAAGCTACACCTTC.

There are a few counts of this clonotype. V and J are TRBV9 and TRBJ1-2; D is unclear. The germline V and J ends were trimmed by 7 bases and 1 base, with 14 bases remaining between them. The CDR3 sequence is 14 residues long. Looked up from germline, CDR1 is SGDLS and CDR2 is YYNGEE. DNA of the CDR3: TGTGCCAGCGACGGGGATCCACTTAACTATGGCTACACCTTC. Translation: CASDGDPLNYGYTF.

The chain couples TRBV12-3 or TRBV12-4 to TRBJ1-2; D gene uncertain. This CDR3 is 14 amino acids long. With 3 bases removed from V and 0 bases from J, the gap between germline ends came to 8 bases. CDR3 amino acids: CASSFREANYGYTF. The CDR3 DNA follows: TGTGCCAGCAGTTTCCGGGAAGCTAACTATGGCTACACCTTC.

DNA for the CDR3: TGCGCCAGCAGCGAGAACTCTGGGGCCAACGTCCTGACTTTC. Amino acid sequence: CASSENSGANVLTF. J is TRBJ2-6 and V is TRBV5-1; the D is unclear. CDR1 is SGHRS, CDR2 YFSETQ, per germline. V was trimmed by 4 bases and J by 0 bases, leaving 5 bases between them. The CDR3 contains 14 residues.

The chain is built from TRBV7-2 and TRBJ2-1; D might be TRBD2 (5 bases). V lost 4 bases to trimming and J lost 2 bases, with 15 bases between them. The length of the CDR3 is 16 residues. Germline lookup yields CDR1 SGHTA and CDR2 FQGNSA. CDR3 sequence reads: CASSSQAATAYNEQFF. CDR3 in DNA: TGTGCCAGCAGCTCTCAAGCGGCTACGGCCTACAATGAGCAGTTCTTC. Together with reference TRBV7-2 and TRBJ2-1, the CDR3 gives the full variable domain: GAGVSQSPSNKVTEKGKDVELRCDPISGHTALYWYRQSLGQGLEFLIYFQGNSAPDKSGLPSDRFSAERTGGSVSTLTIQRTQQEDSAVYLCASSSQAATAYNEQFFGPGTRLTVL.

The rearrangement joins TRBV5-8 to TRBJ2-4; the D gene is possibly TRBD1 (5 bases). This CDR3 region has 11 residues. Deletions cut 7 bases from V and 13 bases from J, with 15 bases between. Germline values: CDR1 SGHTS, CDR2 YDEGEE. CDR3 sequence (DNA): TGTGCCAGCCGTCAGGGTTACGGGCAGTACTTC. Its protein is CASRQGYGQYF.

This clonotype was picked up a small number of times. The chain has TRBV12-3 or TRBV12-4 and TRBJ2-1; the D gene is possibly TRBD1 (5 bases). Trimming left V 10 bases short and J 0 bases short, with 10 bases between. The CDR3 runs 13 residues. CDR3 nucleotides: TGTGCCATACAGGCTACCTCCTACAATGAGCAGTTCTTC. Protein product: CAIQATSYNEQFF.

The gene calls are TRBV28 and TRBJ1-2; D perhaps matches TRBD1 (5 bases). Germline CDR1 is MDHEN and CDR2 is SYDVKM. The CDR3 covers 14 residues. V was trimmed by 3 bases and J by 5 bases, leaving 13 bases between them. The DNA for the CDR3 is TGTGCCAGCAGTTTGGAAGCAGGGTGGTATGGCTACACCTTC. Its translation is CASSLEAGWYGYTF.

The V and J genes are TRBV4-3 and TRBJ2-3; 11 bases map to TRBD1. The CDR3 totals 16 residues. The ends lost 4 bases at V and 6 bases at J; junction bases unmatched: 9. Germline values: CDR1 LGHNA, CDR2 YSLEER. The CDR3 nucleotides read TGCGCCAGCAGCCTGGGGACAGGGGGTTCCAGGGATACGCAGTATTTT. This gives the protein CASSLGTGGSRDTQYF.

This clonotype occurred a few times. CDR3 bases: TGTGCCAGCAGTTTAAGACAGGGGGACGCCGGGGAGCTGTTTTTT. Its protein product is CASSLRQGDAGELFF. The rearrangement joins TRBV27 to TRBJ2-2, with 9 bases lining up with TRBD1. This CDR3 has 15 residues. Trimming cost V 2 bases and J 6 bases; bases outside gene matches: 4. Germline CDR1 and CDR2: MNHEY and SMNVEV (reference sequence).

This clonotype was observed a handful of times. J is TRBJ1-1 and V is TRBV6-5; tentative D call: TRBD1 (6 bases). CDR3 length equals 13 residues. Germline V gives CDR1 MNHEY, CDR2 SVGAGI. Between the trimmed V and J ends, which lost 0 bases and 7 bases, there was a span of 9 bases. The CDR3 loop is CASSYSTGFEAFF. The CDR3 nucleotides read TGTGCCAGCAGTTACTCAACAGGGTTTGAAGCTTTCTTT.

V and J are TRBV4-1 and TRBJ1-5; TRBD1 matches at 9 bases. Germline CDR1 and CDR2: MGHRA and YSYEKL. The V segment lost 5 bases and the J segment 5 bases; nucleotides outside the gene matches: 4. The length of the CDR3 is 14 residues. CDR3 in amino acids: CASSSRDRDQPQHF. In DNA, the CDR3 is TGCGCCAGCAGCTCCCGGGACAGGGATCAGCCCCAGCATTTT.

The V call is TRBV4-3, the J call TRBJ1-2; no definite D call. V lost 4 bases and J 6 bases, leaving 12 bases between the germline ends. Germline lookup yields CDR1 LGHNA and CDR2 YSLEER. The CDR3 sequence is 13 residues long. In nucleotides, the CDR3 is TGCGCCAGCAGCCGTACTCCTAGAGATGGCTACACCTTC. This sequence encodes CASSRTPRDGYTF.

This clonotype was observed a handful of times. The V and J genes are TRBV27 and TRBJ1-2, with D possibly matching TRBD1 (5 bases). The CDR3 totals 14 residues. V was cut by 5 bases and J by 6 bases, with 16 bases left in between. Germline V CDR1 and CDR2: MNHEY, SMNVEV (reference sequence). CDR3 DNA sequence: TGTGCCAGCAGTCCCCTCCAGGGATTGCATGGCTACACCTTC. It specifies CASSPLQGLHGYTF.